This T cell receptor beta chain was observed in a study of T-cell memory formation after mild COVID-19. This clonotype came up many times. TCRdb processed the 5' RACE reads anew with MiXCR; each CDR3 protein has one entry. The table records nearly 350,000 distinct CDR3 sequences, 10% to 15% of them present only once. Unmatched junction bases numbered 12, after V lost 5 bases and J lost 1 base. Germline V gene lookup returns CDR1 SGHTA and CDR2 FQGTGA. The CDR3 is 17 residues long. Input material: PBMCs or a T cell subset sorted from them (not recorded which). This chain connects TRBV7-3 to TRBJ2-3, with 7 bases matching TRBD2. This receptor was taken from a young man who had mild COVID-19 (a few samples of this study predate the infection). Cell type and time point are not known. CDR3 nucleotide sequence: TGTGCCAGCAGCCCCGAATCGGGAGGTAGCGGCACAGATACGCAGTATTTT. It encodes CASSPESGGSGTDTQYF.